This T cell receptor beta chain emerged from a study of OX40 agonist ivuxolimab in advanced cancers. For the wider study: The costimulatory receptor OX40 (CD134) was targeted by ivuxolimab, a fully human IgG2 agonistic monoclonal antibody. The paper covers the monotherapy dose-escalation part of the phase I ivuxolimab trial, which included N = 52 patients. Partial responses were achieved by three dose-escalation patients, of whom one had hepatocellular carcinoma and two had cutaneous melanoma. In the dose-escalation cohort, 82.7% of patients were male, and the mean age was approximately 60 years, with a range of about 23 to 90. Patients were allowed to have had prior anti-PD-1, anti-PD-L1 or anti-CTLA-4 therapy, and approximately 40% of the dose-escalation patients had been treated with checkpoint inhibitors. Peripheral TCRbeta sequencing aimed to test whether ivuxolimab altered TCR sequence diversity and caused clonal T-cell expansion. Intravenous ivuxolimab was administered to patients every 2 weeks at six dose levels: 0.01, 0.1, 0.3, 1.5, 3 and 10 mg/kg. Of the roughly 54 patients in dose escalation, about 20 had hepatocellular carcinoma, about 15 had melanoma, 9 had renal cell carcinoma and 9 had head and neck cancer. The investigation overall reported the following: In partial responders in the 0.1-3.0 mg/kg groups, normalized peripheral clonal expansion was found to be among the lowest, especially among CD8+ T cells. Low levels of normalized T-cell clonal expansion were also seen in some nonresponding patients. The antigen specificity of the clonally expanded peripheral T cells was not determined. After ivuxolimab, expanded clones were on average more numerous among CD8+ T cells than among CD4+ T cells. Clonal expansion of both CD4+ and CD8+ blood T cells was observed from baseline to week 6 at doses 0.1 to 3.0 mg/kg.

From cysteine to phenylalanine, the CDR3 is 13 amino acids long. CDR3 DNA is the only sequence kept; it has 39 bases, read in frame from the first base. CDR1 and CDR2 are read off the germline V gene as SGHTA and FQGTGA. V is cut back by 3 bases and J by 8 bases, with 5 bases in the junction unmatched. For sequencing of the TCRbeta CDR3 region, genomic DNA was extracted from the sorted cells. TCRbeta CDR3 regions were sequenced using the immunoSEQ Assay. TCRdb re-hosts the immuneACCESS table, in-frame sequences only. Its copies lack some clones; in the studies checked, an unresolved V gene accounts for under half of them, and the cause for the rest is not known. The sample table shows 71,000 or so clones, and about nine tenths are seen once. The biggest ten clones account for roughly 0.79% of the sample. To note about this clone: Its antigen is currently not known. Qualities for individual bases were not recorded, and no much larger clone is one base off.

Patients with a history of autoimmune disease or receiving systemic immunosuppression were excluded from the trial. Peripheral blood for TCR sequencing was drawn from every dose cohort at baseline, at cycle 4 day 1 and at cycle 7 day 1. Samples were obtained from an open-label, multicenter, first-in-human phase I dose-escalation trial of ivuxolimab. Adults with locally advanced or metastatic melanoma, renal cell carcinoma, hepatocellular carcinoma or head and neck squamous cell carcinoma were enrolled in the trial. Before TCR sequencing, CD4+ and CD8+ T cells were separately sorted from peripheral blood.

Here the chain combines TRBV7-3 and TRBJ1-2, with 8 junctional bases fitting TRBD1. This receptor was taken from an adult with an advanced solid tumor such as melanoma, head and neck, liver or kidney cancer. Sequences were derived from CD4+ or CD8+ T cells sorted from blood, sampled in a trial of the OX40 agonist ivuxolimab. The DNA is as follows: TGTGCCAGCAGCTTTGGACAGGGTGAAGGCTACACCTTC. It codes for CASSFGQGEGYTF.